Shown below are 4 T cell receptor beta chains from a single sample sequenced in a study of metastatic and nonmetastatic thyroid tumors. The entire patient cohort was treatment-naive prior to thyroid surgery. TCRdb called clones again from the PCR reads with MiXCR. The sample shows about 34,000 clones, 35% of them seen only once. Material: tumor tissue. The receptors derive from a female donor with papillary thyroid cancer or a benign thyroid nodule (not recorded which). Some clones in this sample may be carry-over from other donors' samples.

The rearrangement joins TRBV5-1 to TRBJ2-1, with TRBD2 identical over 8 bases. This CDR3 spans 16 amino acids. Germline V gene data show CDR1 as SGHRS and CDR2 as YFSETQ. Germline trimming cut 4 bases from V and 3 bases from J; bases unmatched to any gene: 9. CDR3 sequence reads: CASSGTHSGSYNEQFF. The CDR3 coding sequence is TGCGCCAGCAGCGGGACTCACAGCGGGAGCTACAATGAGCAGTTCTTC.

This chain links TRBV28 with TRBJ1-1; no clear D gene. This CDR3 comprises 14 residues. Germline V gene sequence: CDR1 MDHEN, CDR2 SYDVKM. V was cut by 10 bases and J by 0 bases, with 15 bases left in between. The CDR3 DNA reads TGTGCCACCGGGTCCCCACCCATGAACACTGAAGCTTTCTTT. It translates to CATGSPPMNTEAFF.

This clone was seen a few times. The chain combines TRBV28 with TRBJ2-7; no reliable D call. The V end was cut by 5 bases, the J end by 2 bases, with 10 bases between. CDR1 is MDHEN, CDR2 SYDVKM, per germline. CDR3 size: 13 residues. Here the CDR3 DNA reads TGTGCCAGCAGTAAAGGGCCTACCTACGAGCAGTACTTC. This gives the protein CASSKGPTYEQYF.

This clone was seen only once. The rearrangement links TRBV7-6 to TRBJ2-7; 13 bases are a match to TRBD2. J gave up 3 bases and V 3 bases, and 2 bases lay outside the gene matches. Germline CDR1 reads SGHVS; CDR2 reads FNYEAQ. This CDR3 spans 15 amino acids. The CDR3 DNA reads as TGTGCCAGCAGCTTCACTAGCGGGGGGGACTACGAGCAGTACTTC. Translated: CASSFTSGGDYEQYF. Together with reference TRBV7-6 and TRBJ2-7, the CDR3 gives the full variable domain: GAGVSQSPRYKVTKRGQDVALRCDPISGHVSLYWYRQALGQGPEFLTYFNYEAQQDKSGLPNDRFSAERPEGSISTLTIQRTEQRDSAMYRCASSFTSGGDYEQYFGPGTRLTVT.